The clone carrying this T cell receptor (beta chain) came up many times. What it binds is not known. With iRepertoire HTBI primers and Arm-PCR of CDR3 regions, TCR beta libraries were built. TCRdb reprocessed the multiplex PCR reads via MiXCR and lists one record per CDR3 protein. The data show a few hundred thousand distinct CDR3 sequences, 20% to 25% seen once. Time point specified: persistent/refractory GD, antithyroid drugs over 5 years with positive TRAb. PBMCs were the source of the RNA used for TCR sequencing. V was pared by 6 bases and J by 4 bases, with 9 bases between. In germline, CDR1 is MNHNS, CDR2 SASEGT. This CDR3 region has 12 residues. The record originates from a study of regulatory T cells in long-lasting Graves disease. Findings of the study overall: Patients with persistent disease showed a bias toward TRBV28, TRBJ1-2 and TRBJ2-5. Persistent Graves' disease cases displayed lower TCR diversity than newly diagnosed ones.

Sequenced material: peripheral blood mononuclear cells (PBMCs), taken when the disease was refractory, from a patient treated with antithyroid drugs. V gene TRBV6-1 combines with J gene TRBJ1-2; D is uncertain. The receptor was isolated from a female donor with Graves disease. The CDR3 here is CASRGSRYGYTF. CDR3 in DNA: TGTGCCAGCAGAGGAAGCCGCTATGGCTACACCTTC.